Included here is one TCR beta chain sequence, with context. Its matching antigen is unknown. These data are taken from a study of cytomegalovirus exposure and HLA in healthy donors. Trimming took off 7 bases at V and 5 bases at J, with 14 bases between the two ends. The germline V gene has CDR1 LNHDA and CDR2 SQIVND (reference sequence). This CDR3 has 13 amino acids. The primer mix had 60 Vbeta and 13 Jbeta primers. Profiling relied on immunoSEQ multiplex PCR, and the TCRdb table lists in-frame clones only, not all of them. The sample lists under 200,000 clones; roughly 12% were seen once. The study's findings and limits: Cytomegalovirus status, reportedly, was diagnosed with high specificity and sensitivity by the classifier. A later analysis appeared to link common viral pathogens to several of the most significant clusters.

The TCR originated in a man aged 50 or older in good health and CMV-seropositive. The rearrangement joins TRBV19 to TRBJ2-5, with a tentative D call TRBD2 (6 bases). Material for sequencing was PBMCs. The CDR3 bases are TGTGCCAGTACCGAGGGAGGCCGGGAGACCCAGTACTTC. It codes for CASTEGGRETQYF.